This TCR beta chain was profiled in a study of monozygotic twins with inflammatory bowel disease. Germline V CDR1 and CDR2: MNHNY, SVGAGI (reference sequence). The length of the CDR3 is 11 residues. TCRdb re-analyzed the 5' RACE reads; it lists each CDR3 protein once, without DNA. The sample totals 420,000 or so distinct CDR3 sequences. The chain couples TRBV6-6 to TRBJ2-3. The sequence came from a human donor with ulcerative colitis or Crohn's disease, or a healthy co-twin of an affected twin (not recorded which). The sample was blood. The CDR3 sequence: CATKNADTQYF.